The 13 T cell receptor beta chains listed next were all sequenced from one sample in a study of radiation and T cells in renal cell carcinoma. Noted time point: baseline pretreatment blood. The treatment was: 15 Gy SBRT to primary tumor, nephrectomy 4 weeks later. TCRdb's table, derived via immunoSEQ multiplex PCR, lists solely in-frame clones and lacks some. Here the sample spans about 150,000 clones, 88% being singletons. The starting material was blood, obtained from a patient whose treatment included radiotherapy and nephrectomy. These receptor sequences come from a woman in her 70s with renal cell carcinoma.

The V gene is TRBV20-1, the J gene TRBJ2-1; D is perhaps TRBD1 (5 bases). V was cut by 8 bases and J by 4 bases, with 9 bases left in between. CDR1 is DFQATT, CDR2 SNEGSKA, per germline (reference sequence). This CDR3 contains 11 residues. CDR3 residues: CSPDSYNEQFF. CDR3 nucleotide sequence: TGCAGTCCCGACAGTTACAATGAGCAGTTCTTC.

The V and J genes are TRBV11-2 and TRBJ2-7; D is tentatively TRBD1 or TRBD2 (5 bases each). CDR3 length: 14 residues. Germline V gene sequence: CDR1 SGHAT, CDR2 FQNNGV. V was pared by 5 bases and J by 3 bases, with 14 bases between. This chain's CDR3 is CASSPGRNFYEQYF. CDR3 DNA sequence: TGTGCCAGCAGCCCGGGACGGAACTTCTACGAGCAGTACTTC.

The chain uses TRBV28 and TRBJ2-5, with D perhaps TRBD1 or TRBD2 (5 bases each). This CDR3 region has 12 residues. V lost 8 bases, J lost 1 base, and 8 bases lay in between. The V gene's germline CDR1 is MDHEN and CDR2 SYDVKM. This CDR3 is CASFGAQETQYF. The CDR3 DNA follows: TGTGCCAGCTTCGGGGCCCAAGAGACCCAGTACTTC. The full variable domain, its missing parts supplied by reference TRBV28 and TRBJ2-5, is DVKVTQSSRYLVKRTGEKVFLECVQDMDHENMFWYRQDPGLGLRLIYFSYDVKMKEKGDIPEGYSVSREKKERFSLILESASTNQTSMYLCASFGAQETQYFGPGTRLLVL.

V gene TRBV9 combines with J gene TRBJ2-7, with 10 bases identical to TRBD1. J was trimmed by 6 bases and V by 0 bases; bases with no gene match: 12. The CDR3 covers 17 residues. In germline, CDR1 is SGDLS, CDR2 YYNGEE. As DNA, the CDR3 is TGTGCCAGCAGCGTAGATGTAGGGGACAGGGGTAACTCCGAGCAGTACTTC. Its protein is CASSVDVGDRGNSEQYF.

This chain joins TRBV4-1 and TRBJ2-3; 7 bases fit TRBD1. After removal of 3 bases from V and 0 bases from J, the junction contained 6 bases not matched to a gene. There are 16 residues in the CDR3. Germline assignment: CDR1 MGHRA and CDR2 YSYEKL. Written as DNA, the CDR3 is TGCGCCAGCAGCCAGGGACAGCTAACTAGCACAGATACGCAGTATTTT. As protein: CASSQGQLTSTDTQYF.

This rearrangement joins TRBV28 to TRBJ1-1; D is unclear. The CDR3 covers 15 residues. Germline CDR1 and CDR2: MDHEN and SYDVKM. Between the trimmed V and J ends, which lost 3 bases and 0 bases, there was a span of 11 bases. CDR3 sequence reads: CASSFTLQLNTEAFF. CDR3 DNA sequence: TGTGCCAGCAGTTTTACCTTGCAGCTGAACACTGAAGCTTTCTTT.

V gene TRBV28 combines with J gene TRBJ1-2; the D gene is possibly TRBD1 (6 bases). V lost 5 bases and J lost 1, with 11 bases in between. The CDR3 is made up of 14 amino acids. In germline, CDR1 is MDHEN, CDR2 SYDVKM. CDR3 nucleotide sequence: TGTGCCAGCAGTCGGGGAGGGGGTAACTATGGCTACACCTTC. This gives the protein CASSRGGGNYGYTF.

This chain joins TRBV28 and TRBJ1-2, with D unresolved. V was clipped by 0 bases and J by 2 bases, with 13 bases between them. The germline gives CDR1 MDHEN, CDR2 SYDVKM. This CDR3 contains 16 residues. As DNA, the CDR3 is TGTGCCAGCAGTTTATGGGCAGAAATACAGAACTATGGCTACACCTTC. It is translated as CASSLWAEIQNYGYTF.

V and J are TRBV19 and TRBJ1-2; D remains unclear. CDR1 is LNHDA, CDR2 SQIVND, per germline (reference sequence). CDR3 size: 16 residues. V shed 2 bases and J shed 0 bases, with 13 bases lying between them. Written as DNA, the CDR3 is TGTGCCAGTAGTATACTCGGTGTCAACCCTAACTATGGCTACACCTTC. Translation: CASSILGVNPNYGYTF.

The chain carries TRBV5-5 and TRBJ2-3, with D possibly TRBD1 on 6 matching bases. Between the trimmed V and J ends, which lost 4 bases and 4 bases, there was a span of 13 bases. This CDR3 has 14 amino acids. Germline CDR1 and CDR2: SGHKS and YYEKEE (reference sequence). The CDR3: CASSVGTSSDTQYF. CDR3 in DNA: TGTGCCAGCAGCGTCGGGACATCTTCAGATACGCAGTATTTT.

V is TRBV27 and J is TRBJ1-1; D is unclear. Trimming shortened V by 3 bases and J by 1 base, and 9 bases separated the two germline ends. The CDR3 is 14 amino acids. The germline V gene has CDR1 MNHEY and CDR2 SMNVEV (reference sequence). The CDR3 is CASSFNSRNTEAFF. CDR3 in DNA: TGTGCCAGCAGTTTCAACAGCCGGAACACTGAAGCTTTCTTT.

The gene calls are TRBV30 and TRBJ1-5; D is uncertain. The CDR3 loop spans 14 amino acids. Germline CDR1 GTSNPN, CDR2 SVGIG (reference sequence). With 2 bases removed from V and 0 bases from J, the gap between germline ends came to 8 bases. CDR3 DNA: TGTGCCTGGAGTTGGCTCTATAGCAATCAGCCCCAGCATTTT. Translation: CAWSWLYSNQPQHF.

The V call is TRBV6-5, the J call TRBJ1-6; unclear D gene. The CDR3 totals 15 residues. Germline lookup yields CDR1 MNHEY and CDR2 SVGAGI. Trimming removed 6 bases at V and 7 bases at J, with 16 bases between. This chain's CDR3 is CASRRARVANSPLHF. The CDR3 DNA reads TGTGCCAGCAGACGGGCGCGGGTTGCGAATTCACCCCTCCACTTT.